The T cell receptor beta chain under discussion was sequenced for a study of CD8 T cells in Susac syndrome. Whole-study results and caveats: The study's TCR sequencing and HLA analysis covered a relatively small number of individuals, and the study acknowledged this.

Sequencing of TCR beta, carried out with a high-throughput approach, was applied to CD8+ and CD4+ T cells from the blood. TEMRA cells were enriched by FACS, and CD4+ and CD8+ T cells were negatively isolated. With respect to this clonotype: Antigen specificity is unknown.

With random hexamers, reverse transcription was performed on about 0.5 to 1 ug of RNA. It was immunoSEQ multiplex PCR that amplified TCR beta CDR3 across 54 Vbeta and 13 Jbeta. In TCRdb, the immunoSEQ multiplex PCR reads were re-called with MiXCR into one record per CDR3 protein. The table lists 110,000 to 150,000 distinct CDR3 sequences, 94% of them singletons. This receptor was taken from a human donor in good health. The material sequenced was CD8+ T cells from PBMCs.

CDR3 loop: CSVEFLANEQFF. The DNA for the CDR3 is TGCAGCGTTGAATTCCTAGCGAATGAGCAGTTCTTC. This chain connects TRBV29-1 to TRBJ2-1; a weak D match, TRBD2 (6 bases). Germline V gene sequence: CDR1 SQVTM, CDR2 ANQGSEA. V was pared by 2 bases and J by 7 bases, with 9 bases between. The CDR3 sequence is 12 residues long.